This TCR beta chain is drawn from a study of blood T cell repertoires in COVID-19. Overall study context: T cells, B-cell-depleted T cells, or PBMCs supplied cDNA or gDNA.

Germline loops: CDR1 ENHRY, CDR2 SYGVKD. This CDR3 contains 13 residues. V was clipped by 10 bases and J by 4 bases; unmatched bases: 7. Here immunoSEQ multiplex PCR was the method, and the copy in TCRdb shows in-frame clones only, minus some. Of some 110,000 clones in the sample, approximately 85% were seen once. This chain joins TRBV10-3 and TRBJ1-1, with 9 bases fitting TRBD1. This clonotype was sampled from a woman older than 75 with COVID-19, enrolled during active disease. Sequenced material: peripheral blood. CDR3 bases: TGTGCCAACAGGGGGCAGAGGAGCACTGAAGCTTTCTTT. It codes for CANRGQRSTEAFF.